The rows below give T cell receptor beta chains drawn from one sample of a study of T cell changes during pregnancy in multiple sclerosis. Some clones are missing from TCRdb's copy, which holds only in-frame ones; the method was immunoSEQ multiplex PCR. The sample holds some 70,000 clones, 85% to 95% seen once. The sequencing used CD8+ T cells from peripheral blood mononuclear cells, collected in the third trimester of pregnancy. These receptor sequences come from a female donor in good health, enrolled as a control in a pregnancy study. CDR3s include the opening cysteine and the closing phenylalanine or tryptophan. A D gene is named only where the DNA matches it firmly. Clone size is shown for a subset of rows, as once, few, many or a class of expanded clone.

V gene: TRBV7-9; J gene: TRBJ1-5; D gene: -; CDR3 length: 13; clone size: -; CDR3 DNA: TGTGCCAGCAGCTTGAATCCGGATCAGCCCCAGCATTTT; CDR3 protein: CASSLNPDQPQHF
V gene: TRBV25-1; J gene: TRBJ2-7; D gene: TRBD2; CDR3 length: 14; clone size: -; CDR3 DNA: TGTGCCAGCAGAGATCAGGGAGGGTTCGGCGAGCAGTACTTC; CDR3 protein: CASRDQGGFGEQYF
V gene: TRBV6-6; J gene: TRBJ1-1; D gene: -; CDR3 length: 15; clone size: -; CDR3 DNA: TGTGCCAGCAGACCTGAAGGACAGTTGAACACTGAAGCTTTCTTT; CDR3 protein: CASRPEGQLNTEAFF
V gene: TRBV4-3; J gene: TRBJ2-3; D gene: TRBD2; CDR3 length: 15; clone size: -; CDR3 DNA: TGCGCCAGCAGCCCCGGGACTAGCGGAACAGATACGCAGTATTTT; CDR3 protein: CASSPGTSGTDTQYF
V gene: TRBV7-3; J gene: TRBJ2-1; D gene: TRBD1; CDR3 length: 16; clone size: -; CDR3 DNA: TGTGCCAGCAGCCTTGTTTGGACAGGGCCCTACAATGAGCAGTTCTTC; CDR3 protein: CASSLVWTGPYNEQFF
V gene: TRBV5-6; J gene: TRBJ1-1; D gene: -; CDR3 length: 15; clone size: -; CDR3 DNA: TGTGCCAGCAGCTTGCAGTCAGGGGATTACGCTGAAGCTTTCTTT; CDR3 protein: CASSLQSGDYAEAFF
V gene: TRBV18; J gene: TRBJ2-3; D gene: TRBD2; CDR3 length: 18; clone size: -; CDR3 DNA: TGTGCCAGCTCACCATCGTCTAGCGGGGGGTATAGCACAGATACGCAGTATTTT; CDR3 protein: CASSPSSSGGYSTDTQYF
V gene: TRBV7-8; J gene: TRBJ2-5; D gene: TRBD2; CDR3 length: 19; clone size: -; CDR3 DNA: TGTGCCAGCAGCTTTGGGACTAGCGGGGGTGCATTCTACCAAGAGACCCAGTACTTC; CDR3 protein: CASSFGTSGGAFYQETQYF
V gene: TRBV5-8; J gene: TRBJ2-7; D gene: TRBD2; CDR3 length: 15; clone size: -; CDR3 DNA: TGTGCCAGCAGCTTGGTGGCTAGCGGGGTTAACGAGCAGTACTTC; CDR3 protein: CASSLVASGVNEQYF
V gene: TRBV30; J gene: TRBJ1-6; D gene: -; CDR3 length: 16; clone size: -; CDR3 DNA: TGTGCCTGGAGTGTACCACTTAACCCCATTAATTCACCCCTCCACTTT; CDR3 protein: CAWSVPLNPINSPLHF
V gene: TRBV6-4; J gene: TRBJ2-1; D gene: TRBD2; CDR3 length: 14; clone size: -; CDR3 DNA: TGTGCCAGCAGTGTTGCGGGGGAGGGTAATGAGCAGTTCTTC; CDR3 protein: CASSVAGEGNEQFF
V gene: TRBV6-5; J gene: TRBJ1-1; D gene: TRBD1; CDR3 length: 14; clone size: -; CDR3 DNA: TGTGCCAGCAGCCCGACAGGGGCCAACACTGAAGCTTTCTTT; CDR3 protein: CASSPTGANTEAFF
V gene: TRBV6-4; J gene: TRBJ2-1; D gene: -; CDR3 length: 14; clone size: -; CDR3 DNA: TGTGCCAGCAGTGGTACAGACTCCTACAATGAGCAGTTCTTC; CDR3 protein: CASSGTDSYNEQFF
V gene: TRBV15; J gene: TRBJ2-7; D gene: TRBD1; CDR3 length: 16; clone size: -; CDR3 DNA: TGTGCCACCAGCAGATCGGGCGGGACAGGATACTACGAGCAGTACTTC; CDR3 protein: CATSRSGGTGYYEQYF
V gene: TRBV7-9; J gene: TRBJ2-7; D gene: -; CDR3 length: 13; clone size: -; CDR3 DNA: TGTGCCAGCAGCCGAACAGTATCCTACGAGCAGTACTTC; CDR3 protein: CASSRTVSYEQYF
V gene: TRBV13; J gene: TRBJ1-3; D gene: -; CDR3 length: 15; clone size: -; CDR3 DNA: TGTGCCAGCAGCTTAAGGAGTCTTCTGGAAAACACCATATATTTT; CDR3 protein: CASSLRSLLENTIYF
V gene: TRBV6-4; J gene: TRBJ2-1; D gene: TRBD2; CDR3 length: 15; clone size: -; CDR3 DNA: TGTGCCAGCAGTCCCGGGACTAGCGGAAACAATGAGCAGTTCTTC; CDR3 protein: CASSPGTSGNNEQFF
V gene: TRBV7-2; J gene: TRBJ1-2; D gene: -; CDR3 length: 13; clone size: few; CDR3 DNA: TGTGCCAGCAGATATGACAGAAACTATGGCTACACCTTC; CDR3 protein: CASRYDRNYGYTF
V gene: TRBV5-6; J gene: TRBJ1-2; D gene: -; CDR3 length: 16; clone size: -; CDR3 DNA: TGTGCCAGCAGCCCCACTTCGGAGGGAAACCTATATGGCTACACCTTC; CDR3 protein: CASSPTSEGNLYGYTF
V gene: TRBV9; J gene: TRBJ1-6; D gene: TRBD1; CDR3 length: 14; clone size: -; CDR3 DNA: TGTGCCAGCAGCGCCAGGGGGCTTAATTCACCCCTCCACTTT; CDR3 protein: CASSARGLNSPLHF
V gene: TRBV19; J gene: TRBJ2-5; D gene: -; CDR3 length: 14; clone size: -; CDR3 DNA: TGTGCCAGTAGTACCCTTGGACAGCAAGAGACCCAGTACTTC; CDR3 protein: CASSTLGQQETQYF
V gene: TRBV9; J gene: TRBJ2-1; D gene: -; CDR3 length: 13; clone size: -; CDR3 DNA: TGTGCCAGCAGCGTAACTGACTCAAATGAGCAGTTCTTC; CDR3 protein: CASSVTDSNEQFF
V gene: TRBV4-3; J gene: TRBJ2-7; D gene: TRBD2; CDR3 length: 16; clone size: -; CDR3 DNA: TGCGCCAGCAGCTTGAGACTAGCGGGGGGGACCTACGAGCAGTACTTC; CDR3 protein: CASSLRLAGGTYEQYF
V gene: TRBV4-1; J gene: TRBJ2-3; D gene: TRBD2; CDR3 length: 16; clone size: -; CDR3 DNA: TGCGCCAGCAGCCAAACTCTAGCGGGCAGCACAGATACGCAGTATTTT; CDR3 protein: CASSQTLAGSTDTQYF
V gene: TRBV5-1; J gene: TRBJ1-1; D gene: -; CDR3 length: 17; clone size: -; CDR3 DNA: TGCGCCAGCAGCCTAAGACCATCAGGGGATCAGAACACTGAAGCTTTCTTT; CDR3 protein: CASSLRPSGDQNTEAFF
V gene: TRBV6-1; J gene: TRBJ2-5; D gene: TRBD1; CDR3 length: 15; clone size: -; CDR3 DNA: TGTGCCAGCAGACCAAGGACAGGGGGCTTTGCGACCCAGTACTTC; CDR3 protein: CASRPRTGGFATQYF
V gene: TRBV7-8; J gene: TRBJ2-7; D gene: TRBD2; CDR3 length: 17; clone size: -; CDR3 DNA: TGTGCCAGCAGCTTAAAGTGGTTAGGGCGGGAGGCCTACGAGCAGTACTTC; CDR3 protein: CASSLKWLGREAYEQYF
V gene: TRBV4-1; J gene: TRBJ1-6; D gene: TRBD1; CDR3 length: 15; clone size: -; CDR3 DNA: TGCGCCAGCAGCCAAGCACAGGGGGGGAATTCACCCCTCCACTTT; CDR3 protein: CASSQAQGGNSPLHF
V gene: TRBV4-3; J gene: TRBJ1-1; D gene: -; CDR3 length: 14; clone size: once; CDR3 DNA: TGCGCCAGCAGCCAAGGATCAGGGAACACTGAAGCTTTCTTT; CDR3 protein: CASSQGSGNTEAFF
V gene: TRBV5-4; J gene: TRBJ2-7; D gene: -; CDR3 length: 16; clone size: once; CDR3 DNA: TGTGCCAGCAGCTCCCGGGGGAGCCGCTTTACCTACGAGCAGTACTTC; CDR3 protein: CASSSRGSRFTYEQYF
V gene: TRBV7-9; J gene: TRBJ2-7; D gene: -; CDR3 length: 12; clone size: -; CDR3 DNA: TGTGCCAGCAGCCTAGGGGGGCACGAGCAGTACTTC; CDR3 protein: CASSLGGHEQYF
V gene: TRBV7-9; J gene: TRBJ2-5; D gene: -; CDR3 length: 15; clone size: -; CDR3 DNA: TGTGCCAGCAGCATCCCCCCGGACTCCGAAGAGACCCAGTACTTC; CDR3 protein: CASSIPPDSEETQYF
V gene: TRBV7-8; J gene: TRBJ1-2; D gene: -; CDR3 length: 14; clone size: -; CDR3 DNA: TGTGCCAGCAGCCCCGACTTTCTAAGGGGAGGCTACACCTTC; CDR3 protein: CASSPDFLRGGYTF
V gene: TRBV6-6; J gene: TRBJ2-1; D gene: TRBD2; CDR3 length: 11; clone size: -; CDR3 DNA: TGTGCCAGCGGGAGGGACAATGAGCAGTTCTTC; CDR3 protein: CASGRDNEQFF
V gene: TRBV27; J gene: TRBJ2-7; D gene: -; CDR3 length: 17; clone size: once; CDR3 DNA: TGTGCCAGCAGTTTCGCTTTCTACTCGACAGATACCTACGAGCAGTACTTC; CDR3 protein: CASSFAFYSTDTYEQYF
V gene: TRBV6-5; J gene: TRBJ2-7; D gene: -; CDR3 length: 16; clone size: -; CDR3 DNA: TGTGCCAGCAGTTACCCTAGCTCCTTGGGGTCCTACGAGCAGTACTTC; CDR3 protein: CASSYPSSLGSYEQYF
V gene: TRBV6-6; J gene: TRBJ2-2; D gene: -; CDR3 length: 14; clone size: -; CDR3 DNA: TGTGCCAGCAGTTACGGACTTAACACCGGGGAGCTGTTTTTT; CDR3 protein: CASSYGLNTGELFF
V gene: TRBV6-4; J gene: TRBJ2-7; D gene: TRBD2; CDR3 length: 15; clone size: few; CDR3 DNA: TGTGCCAGCAGTGAGGGACTAGCGGCATCCTCCGAGCAGTACTTC; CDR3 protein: CASSEGLAASSEQYF
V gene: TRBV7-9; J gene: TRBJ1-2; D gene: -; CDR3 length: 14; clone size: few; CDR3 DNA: TGTGCCAGCAGCTTATCGACAGCCCTGTATGGCTACACCTTC; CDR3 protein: CASSLSTALYGYTF
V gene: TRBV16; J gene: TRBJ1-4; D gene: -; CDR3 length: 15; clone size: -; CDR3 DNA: TGTGCCAGCAGCCAATCCGGACAGTTCTATGAAAAACTGTTTTTT; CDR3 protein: CASSQSGQFYEKLFF
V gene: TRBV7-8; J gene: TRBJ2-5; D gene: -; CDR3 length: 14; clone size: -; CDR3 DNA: TGTGCCAGCAGCTTAAGGGGCCCCCAAGAGACCCAGTACTTC; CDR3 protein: CASSLRGPQETQYF
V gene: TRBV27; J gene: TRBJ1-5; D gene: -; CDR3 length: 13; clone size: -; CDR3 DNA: TGTGCCAGCAGTTTGGAGGGAATTCAGCCCCAGCATTTT; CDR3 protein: CASSLEGIQPQHF
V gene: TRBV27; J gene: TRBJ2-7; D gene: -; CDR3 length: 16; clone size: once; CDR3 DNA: TGTGCCAGCAGTCCATCCATAGGACAGTGGGCCTACGAGCAGTACTTC; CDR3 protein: CASSPSIGQWAYEQYF
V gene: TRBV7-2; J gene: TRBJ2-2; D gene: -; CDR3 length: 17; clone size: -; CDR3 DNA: TGTGCCAGCAGCTTAAGGAGCCTTCATACGAACACCGGGGAGCTGTTTTTT; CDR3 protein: CASSLRSLHTNTGELFF
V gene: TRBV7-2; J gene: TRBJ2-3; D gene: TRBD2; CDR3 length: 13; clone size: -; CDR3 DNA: TGTGCCAGCAGCTCGGGGGGTTCGGGGTCCCTGTATTTT; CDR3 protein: CASSSGGSGSLYF
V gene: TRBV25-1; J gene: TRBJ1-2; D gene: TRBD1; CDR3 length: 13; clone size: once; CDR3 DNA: TGTGCCAGCAGTGAAGGGACAGGGTATGGCTACACCTTC; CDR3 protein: CASSEGTGYGYTF
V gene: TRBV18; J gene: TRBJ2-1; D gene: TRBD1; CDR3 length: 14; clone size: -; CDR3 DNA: TGTGCCAGCTCACGGGCAGGGGGTCCTAATGAGCAGTTCTTC; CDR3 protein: CASSRAGGPNEQFF
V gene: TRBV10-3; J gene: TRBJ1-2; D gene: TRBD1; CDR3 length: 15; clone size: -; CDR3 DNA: TGTGCCATCAGTGATACAGGGGGCAGGGGCTATGGCTACACCTTC; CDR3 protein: CAISDTGGRGYGYTF
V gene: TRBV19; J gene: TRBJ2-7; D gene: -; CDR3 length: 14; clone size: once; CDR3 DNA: TGTGCCAGTAGTATTTCACTAGGGTTGTACGAGCAGTACTTC; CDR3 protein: CASSISLGLYEQYF
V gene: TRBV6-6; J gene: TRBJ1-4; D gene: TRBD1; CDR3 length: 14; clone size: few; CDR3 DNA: TGTGCCAGCAGTGGACAGGGTCAAAGGGAAAAACTGTTTTTT; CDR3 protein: CASSGQGQREKLFF
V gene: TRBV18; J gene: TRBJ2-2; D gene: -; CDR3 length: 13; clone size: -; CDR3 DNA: TGTGCCAGCTCAAAAACAGGGTACGGGGAGCTGTTTTTT; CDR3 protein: CASSKTGYGELFF
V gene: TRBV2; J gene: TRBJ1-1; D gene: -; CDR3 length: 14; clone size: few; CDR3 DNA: TGTGCCAGCCCAACAGGTTTCGCGGAGACTGAAGCTTTCTTT; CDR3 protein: CASPTGFAETEAFF
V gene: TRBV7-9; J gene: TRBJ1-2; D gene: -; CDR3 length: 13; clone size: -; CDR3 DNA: TGTGCCAGCAGCTTACCACAGGGTACAGGCTACACCTTC; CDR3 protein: CASSLPQGTGYTF
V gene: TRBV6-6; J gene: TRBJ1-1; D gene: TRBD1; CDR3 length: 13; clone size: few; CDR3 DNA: TGTGCCAGCAGCCCGACAGGGTCCACTGAAGCTTTCTTT; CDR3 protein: CASSPTGSTEAFF